These 21 T cell receptor beta chains originate from one sample sequenced in a study of identical twins. TCRdb processed the 5' RACE reads anew with MiXCR; each CDR3 protein has one entry. The repertoire holds about 920,000 distinct CDR3 sequences, with 9% to 15% as singletons. The sample was also linked to a second study, of yellow fever vaccine responses in identical twins.

The sample comprised PBMCs. All receptors come from a woman younger than 30 in good health.

This chain uses TRBV5-1 with TRBJ2-3; D might be TRBD2 (6 bases). Germline lookup yields CDR1 SGHRS and CDR2 YFSETQ. This CDR3 spans 16 amino acids. V lost 0 bases, J lost 2 bases, and 13 bases lay in between. The CDR3 DNA sequence: TGCGCCAGCAGCTTGGCCTCTAGCGAGCTCACAGATACGCAGTATTTT. Translated: CASSLASSELTDTQYF.

This clonotype was seen ten or more times. The chain recombines TRBV5-1 with TRBJ1-1, with TRBD1 matching over 11 bases. J gave up 5 bases and V 4 bases, and 7 bases lay outside the gene matches. CDR1 is SGHRS, CDR2 YFSETQ, per germline. This CDR3 is built from 15 residues. The DNA for the CDR3 is TGCGCCAGCAGCGCAGGGACAGGGGGAAGTACTGAAGCTTTCTTT. Translating it yields CASSAGTGGSTEAFF. Drawing the rest from reference TRBV5-1 and TRBJ1-1, the complete variable domain is KAGVTQTPRYLIKTRGQQVTLSCSPISGHRSVSWYQQTPGQGLQFLFEYFSETQRNKGNFPGRFSGRQFSNSRSEMNVSTLELGDSALYLCASSAGTGGSTEAFFGQGTRLTVV.

The genes are TRBV28 and TRBJ2-7, with TRBD2 as a possible D gene (7 bases). Per germline, CDR1 MDHEN and CDR2 SYDVKM. This CDR3 spans 11 amino acids. The V gene lost 8 bases and the J gene lost 6 bases, with 11 bases spanning the gap. The CDR3 loop reads CASLGGGEQYF. The CDR3 DNA is TGTGCCAGCCTAGGGGGGGGCGAGCAGTACTTC.

J is TRBJ2-1 and V is TRBV20-1; D unresolved. The CDR3 has 14 amino acids. V lost 1 base and J 1 base, leaving 8 bases between the germline ends. The V gene's germline CDR1 is DFQATT and CDR2 SNEGSKA (reference sequence). The CDR3 here is CSARGPGSYNEQFF. The CDR3 DNA follows: TGCAGTGCTAGAGGTCCCGGATCCTACAATGAGCAGTTCTTC.

This clonotype has just a few counts. V is TRBV5-1 and J is TRBJ2-3; D possibly matches TRBD1 or TRBD2 (5 bases each). Germline V CDR1 and CDR2: SGHRS, YFSETQ. Trimming pared 3 bases from V and 1 base from J, leaving 12 bases between. The CDR3 extends over 15 amino acids. CDR3 amino acids: CASSSALGGTDTQYF. As DNA, the CDR3 is TGCGCCAGCAGCTCCGCTTTGGGGGGCACAGATACGCAGTATTTT.

At least ten counts were recorded for this clonotype. The chain combines TRBV27 with TRBJ2-3; 8 nucleotides line up with TRBD1. The CDR3 consists of 15 residues. Germline V gene sequence: CDR1 MNHEY, CDR2 SMNVEV (reference sequence). The ends lost 5 bases at V and 1 base at J; junction bases unmatched: 5. The CDR3, as DNA: TGTGCCAGCAGTATGAGGACAGGGCGCACAGATACGCAGTATTTT. It codes for CASSMRTGRTDTQYF.

This clonotype was observed a few times. CDR3 DNA sequence: TGTGCCAGCAGCCAAGATGGAACAAGCTACACTGAAGCTTTCTTT. Translating gives CASSQDGTSYTEAFF. The genes are TRBV3-1 and TRBJ1-1; D remains unclear. Between the trimmed V and J ends, which lost 0 bases and 3 bases, there was a span of 11 bases. This CDR3 region has 15 residues. Germline CDR1 LGHDT, CDR2 YNNKEL (reference sequence).

The rearrangement uses TRBV20-1 and TRBJ2-3; no firm D call. Germline lookup yields CDR1 DFQATT and CDR2 SNEGSKA (reference sequence). The CDR3 is made up of 13 amino acids. Trimming stripped 2 bases from V and 2 bases from J, with 8 bases between. The CDR3 nucleotides are TGCAGTGCTAGATTATCACACACAGATACGCAGTATTTT. Protein product: CSARLSHTDTQYF.

Details on this clonotype: The junction departs from the called germline gene at one end, perhaps through a read error. The chain joins TRBV15 to TRBJ2-7, with TRBD2 identical over 13 bases. This CDR3 spans 15 amino acids. Germline lookup yields CDR1 LNHNV and CDR2 YYDKDF (reference sequence). CDR3: CATCRGLAGLFEQYF. DNA of the CDR3: TGTGCCACCTGCAGGGGACTAGCGGGATTGTTCGAGCAGTACTTC.

The chain joins TRBV11-2 to TRBJ1-1; 7 bases agree with TRBD1. The CDR3 length is 13 residues. Germline loops: CDR1 SGHAT, CDR2 FQNNGV. The ends lost 5 bases at V and 9 bases at J; junction bases unmatched: 9. DNA for the CDR3: TGTGCCAGCAGCCCAACCGACAGGGAGCAAGCTTTCTTT. Protein sequence: CASSPTDREQAFF.

The genes are TRBV27 and TRBJ2-5; no firm D call. The V end lost 6 bases, the J end lost 5 bases, and 10 bases lay between the germline ends. CDR1 and CDR2 (germline): MNHEY, SMNVEV (reference sequence). This CDR3 region has 12 residues. CDR3 protein: CASRGYGETQYF. The CDR3 nucleotides read TGTGCCAGCAGGGGATACGGTGAGACCCAGTACTTC.

In this sample, this clonotype turned up a few times. The chain links TRBV29-1 to TRBJ2-7; D gene uncertain. CDR3 length: 11 amino acids. Germline values: CDR1 SQVTM, CDR2 ANQGSEA. V lost 4 bases, J lost 4 bases, and 8 bases lay in between. The CDR3 nucleotides read TGCAGCGTTGTACAAAAGTACGAGCAGTACTTC. Translation gives CSVVQKYEQYF.

The chain joins TRBV2 to TRBJ2-6, with D possibly being TRBD1 (5 bases). Germline loops: CDR1 SNHLY, CDR2 FYNNEI. Trimming pared 10 bases from V and 0 bases from J, leaving 7 bases between. CDR3 length: 13 amino acids. CDR3: CAKTVSGANVLTF. The DNA for the CDR3 is TGTGCCAAGACAGTCTCTGGGGCCAACGTCCTGACTTTC.

This clonotype was counted between two and nine times. The J gene is TRBJ1-4, the V gene TRBV5-1, with D maybe TRBD1 (6 bases). The V gene's germline CDR1 is SGHRS and CDR2 YFSETQ. The CDR3 runs to 15 residues. V was shortened by 3 bases and J by 5 bases, with 14 bases between the two germline ends. Here the CDR3 reads CASSWRAQGNEKLFF. The CDR3 region has the DNA TGCGCCAGCAGCTGGAGAGCCCAGGGGAATGAAAAACTGTTTTTT.

In its sample, this clonotype was seen a few times. The CDR3 DNA is TGTGCCAGTAGTAAGCCCTCGTCGCAGGCGAGCACAGATACGCAGTATTTT. This translates into CASSKPSSQASTDTQYF. V is TRBV19 and J is TRBJ2-3; D gene uncertain. Looked up from germline, CDR1 is LNHDA and CDR2 is SQIVND (reference sequence). The CDR3 runs to 17 residues. The V and J ends lost 4 bases and 0 bases respectively, with 17 bases between them. Based on the CDR3 plus reference TRBV19 and TRBJ2-3, the full variable domain is DGGITQSPKYLFRKEGQNVTLSCEQNLNHDAMYWYRQDPGQGLRLIYYSQIVNDFQKGDIAEGYSVSREKKESFPLTVTSAQKNPTAFYLCASSKPSSQASTDTQYFGPGTRLTVL.

This clonotype was found many times. V is TRBV4-1 and J is TRBJ1-2; TRBD1 aligns across 7 bases. V dropped 0 bases and J dropped 4; count of bases not matched to a gene: 14. Germline V gives CDR1 MGHRA, CDR2 YSYEKL. The CDR3 covers 18 residues. CDR3 in amino acids: CASSQDRGPRGVFYGYTF. The CDR3 bases are TGCGCCAGCAGCCAAGATAGGGGGCCGAGGGGGGTTTTCTATGGCTACACCTTC.

This clonotype was seen only a few times. This chain connects TRBV9 to TRBJ2-7; D possibly corresponds to TRBD2 (6 bases). This CDR3 has 14 amino acids. Germline-derived CDR1 and CDR2 are SGDLS and YYNGEE. Trimming stripped 4 bases from V and 2 bases from J, with 13 bases between. CDR3 sequence: CASSQNSGAYEQYF. CDR3 DNA sequence: TGTGCCAGCAGCCAAAACTCGGGGGCCTACGAGCAGTACTTC.

This clonotype has a count of ten or more. The chain links TRBV5-1 to TRBJ1-2, with 7 bases fitting TRBD1. This CDR3 region has 13 residues. Looked up from germline, CDR1 is SGHRS and CDR2 is YFSETQ. Germline trimming cut 4 bases from V and 6 bases from J; bases unmatched to any gene: 6. CDR3 region: CASSPTGIDGYTF. CDR3 coding DNA: TGCGCCAGCAGCCCGACAGGGATCGATGGCTACACCTTC.

This clonotype was found a few times. V usage is TRBV24-1 and J usage is TRBJ2-1, with a weak D call TRBD2 (7 bases). Germline-derived CDR1 and CDR2 are KGHDR and SFDVKD. Trimming took 6 bases from V and 2 from J, leaving 16 bases between them. The CDR3 totals 16 residues. The CDR3 sequence is CATSSGRDNTYNEQFF. The CDR3 DNA sequence: TGTGCCACCAGTAGTGGGAGGGACAATACCTACAATGAGCAGTTCTTC.

The genes are TRBV25-1 and TRBJ1-4; no clear D gene. There are 11 residues in the CDR3. V was cut by 2 bases and J by 8 bases, with 3 bases left in between. Germline CDR1 MGHDK, CDR2 SYGVNS. The chain's CDR3 is CASSEGEKLFF. The CDR3 nucleotides read TGTGCCAGCAGTGAAGGGGAAAAACTGTTTTTT.

The rearrangement joins TRBV4-1 to TRBJ2-5; the D gene is possibly TRBD1 (6 bases). The germline V gene encodes CDR1 MGHRA and CDR2 YSYEKL. V lost 4 bases to trimming and J lost 2 bases, with 17 bases between them. The CDR3 is 16 residues long. CDR3 nucleotide sequence: TGCGCCAGCAGCCCCCACCAGGGGCTGGGGCAAGAGACCCAGTACTTC. This encodes CASSPHQGLGQETQYF.